This T cell receptor (beta chain) was identified in a study of cytomegalovirus exposure and HLA in healthy donors. Findings and limits, study-wide: Most TCR beta V segments were productive about 87% or about 30% of the time in an earlier analysis. The authors confirmed in vitro that a few CMV-associated chains were specific for CMV antigens. Donor immune exposure was known only as CMV serostatus. The classifier reportedly diagnosed cytomegalovirus status with high sensitivity and specificity.

The PCR ran on 60 Vbeta and 13 Jbeta primers. Clones were read by immunoSEQ multiplex PCR, and TCRdb kept only the in-frame ones, dropping some. The sample holds 120,000 or so clones; 79% are singletons and the top ten take about 6.8%. The CDR3 loop spans 13 amino acids. Germline V gene sequence: CDR1 SGHTA, CDR2 FQGTGA. Unmatched junction bases numbered 5, after V lost 6 bases and J lost 4 bases. Points on this clone: Its antigen is undetermined.

The receptor comes from a man aged 30-40 years in good health and CMV-seropositive. The chain recombines TRBV7-3 with TRBJ1-2; 7 bases match TRBD1. The sequencing sample was made of PBMCs. CDR3 nucleotide sequence: TGTGCCAGCAGTCTCCCAGGGGGCTATGGCTACACCTTC. Translation gives CASSLPGGYGYTF. Together with reference TRBV7-3 and TRBJ1-2, the CDR3 gives the full variable domain: GAGVSQTPSNKVTEKGKYVELRCDPISGHTALYWYRQSLGQGPEFLIYFQGTGAADDSGLPNDRFFAVRPEGSVSTLKIQRTERGDSAVYLCASSLPGGYGYTFGSGTRLTVV.